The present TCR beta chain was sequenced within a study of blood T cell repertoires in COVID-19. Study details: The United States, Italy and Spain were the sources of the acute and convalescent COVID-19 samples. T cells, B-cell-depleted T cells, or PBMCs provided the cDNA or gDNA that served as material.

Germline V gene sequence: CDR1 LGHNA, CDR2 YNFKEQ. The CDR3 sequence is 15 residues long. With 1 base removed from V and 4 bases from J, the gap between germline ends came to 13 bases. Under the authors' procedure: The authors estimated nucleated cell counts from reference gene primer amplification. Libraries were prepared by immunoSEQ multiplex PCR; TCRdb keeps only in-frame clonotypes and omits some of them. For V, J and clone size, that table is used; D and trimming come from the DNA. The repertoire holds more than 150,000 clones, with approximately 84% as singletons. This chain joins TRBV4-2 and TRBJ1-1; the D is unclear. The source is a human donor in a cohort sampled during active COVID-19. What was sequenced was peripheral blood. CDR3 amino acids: CASSQGTLSLTEAFF. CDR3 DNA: TGTGCCAGCAGCCAAGGTACGCTTTCACTCACTGAAGCTTTCTTT.